These 14 T cell receptor beta chains came from one sample sequenced in a study of PD-L1 blockade in urothelial cancer. Only in-frame clones appear in the TCRdb table, and some are missing; sequencing was by immunoSEQ multiplex PCR. This table has about 30,000 clones, around 87% appearing once. This sample comprised PBMCs, obtained around atezolizumab (anti-PD-L1) treatment. The receptors derive from a man aged 45-60 years with urothelial cancer.

The CDR3 nucleotides are TGTGCCAGCAGCCAGACAGGGGGCTCCTACGAGCAGTACTTC. This encodes CASSQTGGSYEQYF. The chain has TRBV6-1 and TRBJ2-7; 9 positions match TRBD1. The CDR3 sequence is 14 residues long. V lost 6 bases, J lost 0 bases, and 3 bases stayed unmatched. Germline loops: CDR1 MNHNS, CDR2 SASEGT.

The V and J genes are TRBV28 and TRBJ1-3, with a tentative D call TRBD1 (6 bases). The CDR3 loop spans 14 amino acids. Deletions cut 7 bases from V and 3 bases from J, with 13 bases between. CDR1 is MDHEN, CDR2 SYDVKM, per germline. CDR3: CASKGGGSGNTIYF. Written as DNA, the CDR3 is TGTGCCAGCAAAGGGGGGGGCAGTGGAAACACCATATATTTT.

This sequence joins TRBV19 and TRBJ2-5; TRBD2 is a possible D gene (5 bases). The CDR3 is 11 residues long. Germline V lookup: CDR1 LNHDA, CDR2 SQIVND (reference sequence). V shed 8 bases and J shed 5 bases, with 9 bases lying between them. The CDR3 protein is CASGSLETQYF. The CDR3 coding sequence is TGTGCCAGTGGGAGTTTGGAGACCCAGTACTTC.

The chain carries TRBV6-6 and TRBJ1-5; D is ambiguous. Germline V CDR1 and CDR2: MNHNY, SVGAGI (reference sequence). V was clipped by 5 bases and J by 5 bases, with 4 bases between them. The length of the CDR3 is 11 residues. This CDR3 is CASSRDQPQHF. Written as DNA, the CDR3 is TGTGCCAGCAGTAGAGATCAGCCCCAGCATTTT.

V and J are TRBV4-1 and TRBJ1-2; the D gene is possibly TRBD1 (6 bases). V was pared by 0 bases and J by 2 bases, with 7 bases between. The CDR3 runs to 14 residues. CDR1 is MGHRA, CDR2 YSYEKL, per germline. The CDR3: CASSQDRGNYGYTF. CDR3 nucleotides: TGCGCCAGCAGCCAAGACAGGGGCAACTATGGCTACACCTTC.

This chain's CDR3 is CASKGEDTQYF. The CDR3, as DNA: TGTGCCAGCAAGGGGGAGGATACGCAGTATTTT. The V gene is TRBV27, the J gene TRBJ2-3; weak D call: TRBD1 (6 bases). The germline V gene encodes CDR1 MNHEY and CDR2 SMNVEV (reference sequence). The CDR3 runs 11 residues. Trimming removed 7 bases at V and 6 bases at J, with 8 bases between.

This clone has only one observation. The chain uses TRBV19 and TRBJ1-2, with a possible D match to TRBD1 (5 bases). Germline CDR1 is LNHDA and CDR2 is SQIVND (reference sequence). Trimming took 0 bases from V and 8 from J, leaving 16 bases between them. The CDR3 has 15 residues. CDR3 sequence: CASSIDPSDTQGYTF. The DNA of the CDR3 is TGTGCCAGTAGTATAGATCCCTCGGACACACAGGGCTACACCTTC.

The rearrangement joins TRBV6-1 to TRBJ2-7; 7 bases are shared with TRBD1. This CDR3 spans 12 amino acids. Trimming took 2 bases from V and 13 from J; bases not matched to a gene: 8. The germline V gene encodes CDR1 MNHNS and CDR2 SASEGT. The CDR3 bases are TGTGCCAGCAGTGAATCCAGGGGACAGAGTTACTTC. Protein sequence: CASSESRGQSYF.

In this sample, this clone turned up once. The rearrangement uses TRBV10-1 and TRBJ2-4; D is perhaps TRBD1 (6 bases). Deletions cut 6 bases from V and 4 bases from J, with 16 bases between. The CDR3 loop spans 15 amino acids. Germline CDR1 is WNHNN and CDR2 is SYGVQD (reference sequence). The CDR3 nucleotides read TGCGCCAGCAGCGGGTCCGGGACACATAAAAACATTCAGTACTTC. Translated: CASSGSGTHKNIQYF.

V is TRBV6-5 and J is TRBJ1-2; a weak D match, TRBD1 (5 bases). V dropped 7 bases and J dropped 4 bases, with 19 bases sitting between them. Germline assignment: CDR1 MNHEY and CDR2 SVGAGI. This CDR3 spans 15 amino acids. For the CDR3, the DNA is TGTGCCAGCACCGGCGGGGGGATTGGCAGCTATGGCTACACCTTC. It yields the protein CASTGGGIGSYGYTF.

The chain recombines TRBV19 with TRBJ2-5, with D possibly TRBD1 on 5 matching bases. The CDR3 is 16 residues long. The V and J ends lost 3 bases and 3 bases respectively, with 17 bases between them. Germline V gene data show CDR1 as LNHDA and CDR2 as SQIVND (reference sequence). CDR3 amino acids: CASSIGGRQMEETQYF. In DNA form, the CDR3 reads TGTGCCAGTAGTATCGGTGGAAGACAGATGGAAGAGACCCAGTACTTC.

The chain recombines TRBV15 with TRBJ2-3, with 8 bases identical to TRBD1. With V trimmed by 0 bases and J by 4 bases, 9 bases remained unmatched. CDR1 is LNHNV and CDR2 is YYDKDF in the germline V gene (reference sequence). This CDR3 is built from 17 residues. The CDR3 spells CATSRDLGTGSADTQYF. CDR3 coding DNA: TGTGCCACCAGCAGAGATTTGGGGACAGGCTCGGCAGATACGCAGTATTTT.

Only one count was recorded for this clone. This CDR3 is CASSASGSGYEQYF. CDR3 DNA: TGTGCCAGCTCAGCTAGCGGGAGCGGCTACGAGCAGTACTTC. The chain joins TRBV18 to TRBJ2-7; 10 nucleotides agree with TRBD2. CDR3 size: 14 residues. The V gene's germline CDR1 is KGHSH and CDR2 LQKENI. V shed 5 bases and J 3 bases; nucleotides not matched to a gene: 4.

J is TRBJ2-1 and V is TRBV9; 7 nucleotides line up with TRBD1. Losses at the gene ends were 0 bases for V and 3 bases for J; bases not matched to a gene: 3. CDR3 length: 15 amino acids. CDR1 is SGDLS and CDR2 is YYNGEE in the germline V gene. CDR3 in amino acids: CASSVEGQIYNEQFF. In DNA, the CDR3 is TGTGCCAGCAGCGTAGAGGGACAGATCTACAATGAGCAGTTCTTC.